This passage covers 4 T cell receptor beta chains from one sample sequenced in a study of spatial heterogeneity in lung cancer. Findings of the study overall: Intratumoral expanded alpha and beta TCR counts were found to track tumor mutation counts.

Time point denoted: sample taken at primary tumor resection. These TCRs' antigens remain unknown. Each CDR3 protein gets one entry after TCRdb re-called the 5' RACE reads with MiXCR. The sample consists of 12,000 or so distinct CDR3 sequences, just over 5% of them appearing once. Specimen: lung tumor tissue, collected at surgery. The receptors come from a male donor with early-stage non-small cell lung cancer.

Relative to its sample, this clonotype is medium-sized. The rearrangement joins TRBV20-1 to TRBJ2-7, with D hard to call. Germline CDR1 DFQATT, CDR2 SNEGSKA (reference sequence). V was shortened by 2 bases and J by 0 bases, with 14 bases between the two germline ends. The CDR3 has 15 amino acids. CDR3 nucleotide sequence: TGCAGTGCTAGATACGCAGCTTCTCTCTCCTACGAGCAGTACTTC. Translation gives CSARYAASLSYEQYF.

This clonotype was observed at least ten times. The chain recombines TRBV7-2 with TRBJ2-5, with D possibly matching TRBD1 (5 bases). V gave up 0 bases and J gave up 4 bases, with 9 bases separating them. The CDR3 contains 14 residues. The germline V gene encodes CDR1 SGHTA and CDR2 FQGNSA. The CDR3 DNA is TGTGCCAGCAGCTTAGCTGGGCAGGGAGAGACCCAGTACTTC. The encoded protein is CASSLAGQGETQYF.

In this sample, this clonotype turned up many times. The genes are TRBV5-1 and TRBJ2-3, with D tentatively TRBD1 (6 bases). V shed 0 bases and J shed 0 bases, with 11 bases lying between them. The germline CDR1 and CDR2 sequences are SGHRS and YFSETQ. The CDR3 is made up of 16 amino acids. CDR3 residues: CASSLAADRSTDTQYF. The CDR3 DNA follows: TGCGCCAGCAGCTTGGCGGCGGACAGAAGCACAGATACGCAGTATTTT. The complete variable domain, with remaining parts taken from reference TRBV5-1 and TRBJ2-3, reads KAGVTQTPRYLIKTRGQQVTLSCSPISGHRSVSWYQQTPGQGLQFLFEYFSETQRNKGNFPGRFSGRQFSNSRSEMNVSTLELGDSALYLCASSLAADRSTDTQYFGPGTRLTVL.

Many counts were recorded for this clonotype. The chain has TRBV6-6 and TRBJ1-4; 8 nucleotides align to TRBD1. Germline lookup yields CDR1 MNHNY and CDR2 SVGAGI (reference sequence). The V and J ends lost 6 bases and 10 bases, in that order; junction bases with no gene match: 7. The CDR3 spans 13 residues. In DNA form, the CDR3 reads TGTGCCAGCAGCCCACTACAGGGGGTAAAACTGTTTTTT. Its translation: CASSPLQGVKLFF.